This TCR beta chain was obtained from a study of shared clonotypes between healthy human individuals. Trimming at V came to 5 bases and at J to 8 bases, leaving 11 bases not matched to a gene. The CDR3 length is 15 residues. From germline, CDR1 is LNHDA and CDR2 SQIVND (reference sequence). CD8 cells regarded as naive lacked CD45RO, were positively chosen for CCR7, and omitted terminally differentiated effector memory CD45RA+ cells. Several immunoSEQ 96-well plates shared each subset's DNA, each plate a replicate. Using immunoSEQ multiplex PCR, the repertoire was profiled, and TCRdb retains in-frame clones only, with some absent. The table records fewer than 1 million clones, about 96% of them present only once.

The material sequenced was naive CD8+ T cells sorted from blood. This clonotype was obtained from a man younger than 45 in good health. The rearrangement links TRBV19 to TRBJ1-2; TRBD1 aligns across 10 bases. The CDR3 region is CASSLTSGTGVGYTF. As DNA, the CDR3 is TGTGCCAGTAGTCTTACATCCGGGACAGGGGTCGGCTACACCTTC.